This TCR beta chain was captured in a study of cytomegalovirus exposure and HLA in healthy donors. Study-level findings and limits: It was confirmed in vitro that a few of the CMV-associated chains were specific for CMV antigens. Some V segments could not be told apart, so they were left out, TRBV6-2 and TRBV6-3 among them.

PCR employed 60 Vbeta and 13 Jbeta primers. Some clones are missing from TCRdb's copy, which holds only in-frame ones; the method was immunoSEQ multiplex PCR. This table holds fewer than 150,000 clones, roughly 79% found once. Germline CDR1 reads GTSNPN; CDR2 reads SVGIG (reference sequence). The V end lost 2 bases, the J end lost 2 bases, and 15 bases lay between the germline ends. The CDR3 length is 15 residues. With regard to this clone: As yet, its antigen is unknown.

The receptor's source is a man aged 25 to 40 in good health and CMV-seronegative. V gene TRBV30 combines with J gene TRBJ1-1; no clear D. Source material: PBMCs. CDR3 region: CAWSKGLRENTEAFF. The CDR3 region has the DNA TGTGCCTGGAGTAAAGGCTTGCGGGAAAACACTGAAGCTTTCTTT.